This T cell receptor (beta chain) was found in a study of regulatory T cells in long-lasting Graves disease. Overall study findings and caveats: With 2,500 to 3,000 shared public clonotypes, persistent patients exceeded new patients, who shared about a thousand. Newly diagnosed Graves' patients had higher TCR diversity than persistent ones.

Time point here: newly diagnosed GD, antithyroid drugs for less than 3 months. PBMCs were the source of the RNA used for TCR sequencing. A word on this clonotype: Its specificity is not known.

Through Arm-PCR of CDR3 regions and iRepertoire HTBI primers, TCR beta libraries were built. TCRdb reprocessed the multiplex PCR reads with MiXCR, giving one entry per CDR3 protein. The profile shows about 620,000 distinct CDR3 sequences, roughly 16% of them singletons. The V and J ends lost 2 bases and 10 bases, in that order; junction bases with no gene match: 11. Germline values: CDR1 LGHDT, CDR2 YNNKEL (reference sequence). The CDR3 runs to 18 residues. The sample was also linked to a second study, of T cells in Graves' hyperthyroidism and ophthalmopathy. That work states: Patients aged 18 to 65 had newly diagnosed hyperthyroidism of under 2 months' duration. Model output signaled ophthalmopathy a median roughly 6 months ahead of onset.

This chain uses TRBV3-1 with TRBJ2-1; TRBD2 aligns across 16 bases. The input for sequencing was peripheral blood mononuclear cells (PBMCs), taken at new diagnosis, from a patient treated with antithyroid drugs. This receptor was identified in a woman in her twenties or thirties with Graves disease. The CDR3 DNA reads as TGTGCCAGCAGCCAACAGGGACTAGCGGGAGGGGGGCCACTGGAGCAGTTCTTC. It codes for CASSQQGLAGGGPLEQFF.